What follows is one T cell receptor beta chain and its context. Its antigen is as yet unknown. The CDR3 spans 13 residues. Per the germline V gene, CDR1 is MNHEY and CDR2 is SVGAGI. The V and J ends lost 10 bases and 1 base, in that order; junction bases with no gene match: 6. PCR involved 60 Vbeta and 13 Jbeta primers. Produced via immunoSEQ multiplex PCR; TCRdb's table is partial and in-frame only. The sample shows fewer than 150,000 clones, around three quarters of them seen only once. This specimen comes from a study of cytomegalovirus exposure and HLA in healthy donors. Study outcomes and limitations: TCR beta sequences reportedly predicted the HLA-A and HLA-B alleles of most subjects accurately. TRBV6-2, TRBV6-3 and some other V segments were unresolvable in 87-base-pair reads.

Sequencing was carried out using PBMCs. The sequence came from a man aged 40-49 years in good health and CMV-seropositive. The rearrangement joins TRBV6-5 to TRBJ1-1; 7 bases map to TRBD1. The CDR3 here is CATQGQENTEAFF. In DNA form, the CDR3 reads TGTGCCACCCAAGGACAGGAGAACACTGAAGCTTTCTTT.